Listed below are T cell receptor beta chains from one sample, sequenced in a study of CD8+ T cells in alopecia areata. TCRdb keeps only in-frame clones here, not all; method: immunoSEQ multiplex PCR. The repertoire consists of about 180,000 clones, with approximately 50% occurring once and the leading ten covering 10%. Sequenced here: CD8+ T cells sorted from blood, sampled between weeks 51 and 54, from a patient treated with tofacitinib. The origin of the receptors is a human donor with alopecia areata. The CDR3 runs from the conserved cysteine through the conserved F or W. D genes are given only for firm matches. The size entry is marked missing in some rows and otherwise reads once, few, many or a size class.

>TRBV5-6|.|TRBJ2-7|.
CASSLGSSYEQYF
TGTGCCAGCAGCCTCGGCAGTTCCTACGAGCAGTACTTC
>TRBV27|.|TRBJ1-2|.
CASSLRGSFYGYTF
TGTGCCAGCAGTTTACGTGGATCTTTCTATGGCTACACCTTC
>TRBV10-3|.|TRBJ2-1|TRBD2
CASRPTSGAEQFF
TGTGCCAGCAGGCCGACTAGCGGGGCTGAGCAGTTCTTC
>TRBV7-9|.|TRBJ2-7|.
CASSSAAGSSYEQYF
TGTGCCAGCAGCTCCGCGGCAGGGAGCTCCTACGAGCAGTACTTC
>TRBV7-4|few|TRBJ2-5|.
CASSLPVDQETQYF
TGTGCCAGCAGCTTGCCAGTAGACCAAGAGACCCAGTACTTC
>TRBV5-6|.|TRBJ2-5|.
CASSFRAGQGETQYF
TGTGCCAGCAGCTTTCGTGCAGGGCAAGGGGAGACCCAGTACTTC
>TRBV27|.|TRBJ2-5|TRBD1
CASSSLTGWETQYF
TGTGCCAGCAGTTCCTTGACAGGGTGGGAGACCCAGTACTTC
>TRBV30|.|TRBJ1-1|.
CAWSVGGNTEAFF
TGTGCCTGGAGTGTTGGAGGGAACACTGAAGCTTTCTTT
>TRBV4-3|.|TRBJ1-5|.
CASSQGWGSNQPQHF
TGCGCCAGCAGCCAAGGATGGGGTAGCAATCAGCCCCAGCATTTT
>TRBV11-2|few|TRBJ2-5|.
CASSLVKGQQETQYF
TGTGCCAGCAGCTTAGTTAAGGGGCAGCAAGAGACCCAGTACTTC
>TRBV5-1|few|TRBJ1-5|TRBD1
CASRSGGNQPQHF
TGCGCCAGCAGGTCAGGGGGGAATCAGCCCCAGCATTTT
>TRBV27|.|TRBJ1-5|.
CASQDRYSNQPQHF
TGTGCCAGCCAGGATCGATATAGCAATCAGCCCCAGCATTTT
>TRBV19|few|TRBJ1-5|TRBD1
CASSVRDRGRSWGNQPQHF
TGTGCCAGTAGTGTCCGGGACAGGGGACGAAGTTGGGGCAATCAGCCCCAGCATTTT
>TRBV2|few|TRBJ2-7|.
CASSEGPSEVYEQYF
TGTGCCAGCAGTGAAGGGCCATCAGAGGTCTACGAGCAGTACTTC
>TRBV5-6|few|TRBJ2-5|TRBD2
CASSSGGAETQYF
TGTGCCAGCAGTAGCGGGGGGGCCGAGACCCAGTACTTC